This passage covers 28 T cell receptor beta chains from one sample sequenced in a study of beta chain features in type 1 diabetes. Isolated RNA was reverse transcribed in full, so expressed TCRB transcripts were sequenced. Profiled with immunoSEQ multiplex PCR; TCRdb holds only in-frame clones, not every one. The sample consists of hundreds of thousands of clones, approximately 15% of them appearing once. Sequencing was done on a sample of naive CD4+ T cells from blood. The source of these receptors is a man under 40 in good health.

V gene TRBV27 combines with J gene TRBJ2-1; D remains unclear. Germline CDR1 and CDR2: MNHEY and SMNVEV (reference sequence). V was pared by 6 bases and J by 5 bases, with 11 bases between. This CDR3 spans 13 amino acids. DNA of the CDR3: TGTGCCAGCAGCGGTTCCGTGGACAATGAGCAGTTCTTC. It is translated as CASSGSVDNEQFF.

This clone has more than one count but fewer than ten. This sequence joins TRBV4-2 and TRBJ2-5; D remains ambiguous. The CDR3 is made up of 13 amino acids. V was pared by 1 base and J by 8 bases, with 11 bases between. Germline V gene data show CDR1 as LGHNA and CDR2 as YNFKEQ. The CDR3 bases are TGTGCCAGCAGCCAAGTAACCCGACGCACCCAGTACTTC. Amino acid sequence: CASSQVTRRTQYF.

The chain couples TRBV30 to TRBJ2-5; 9 bases are shared with TRBD2. J gave up 5 bases and V 4 bases, and 17 bases lay outside the gene matches. Germline V gene lookup returns CDR1 GTSNPN and CDR2 SVGIG (reference sequence). This CDR3 is built from 17 residues. The DNA for the CDR3 is TGTGCCTGGATCCGAGCCGGGACTAGCCCTACGTGGGAGACCCAGTACTTC. It specifies CAWIRAGTSPTWETQYF.

This clone has a handful of counts. The chain carries TRBV4-3 and TRBJ2-5; 13 nucleotides align to TRBD2. The germline V gene has CDR1 LGHNA and CDR2 YSLEER. The trim removed 2 bases at V and 2 bases at J, leaving 5 bases unmatched. The CDR3 has 17 residues. The CDR3 nucleotides are TGCGCCAGCAGCCAATACGGACTAGCGGGGGTACAAGAGACCCAGTACTTC. Translating it yields CASSQYGLAGVQETQYF.

On this clone itself: The same CDR3 can be traced to other DNA sequences in this sample. The V call is TRBV5-1, the J call TRBJ2-5; D gene ambiguous. This CDR3 is built from 14 residues. CDR1 is SGHRS and CDR2 is YFSETQ in the germline V gene. Trimming stripped 0 bases from V and 0 bases from J, with 6 bases between. This CDR3 is CASSLGTNQETQYF. CDR3 sequence (DNA): TGCGCCAGCAGCTTGGGGACGAACCAAGAGACCCAGTACTTC. Variable domain in full (rest from reference TRBV5-1 and TRBJ2-5): KAGVTQTPRYLIKTRGQQVTLSCSPISGHRSVSWYQQTPGQGLQFLFEYFSETQRNKGNFPGRFSGRQFSNSRSEMNVSTLELGDSALYLCASSLGTNQETQYFGPGTRLLVL.

This clone has more than one count but fewer than ten. In DNA, the CDR3 is TGCGCCAGCAGTCGCTCTAGCCCGGGGGGCTATGGCTACACCTTC. Protein product: CASSRSSPGGYGYTF. The chain links TRBV23-1 to TRBJ1-2; TRBD1 is a possible D gene (5 bases). TRBV23-1 falls under the ORF class, with uncertain function. Trimming removed 4 bases at V and 4 bases at J, with 16 bases between. The CDR3 contains 15 residues.

This clone was recorded a few times. This chain connects TRBV18 to TRBJ2-5, with 10 bases identical to TRBD2. The junction had 15 bases not matched to a gene; V was cut back by 4 bases and J by 7 bases. CDR3 length: 17 amino acids. Germline CDR1 reads KGHSH; CDR2 reads LQKENI. CDR3 sequence reads: CASSQGLAGDQLATQYF. The CDR3 nucleotides read TGTGCCAGCTCACAGGGGCTAGCGGGAGACCAACTGGCGACCCAGTACTTC.

V usage is TRBV30 and J usage is TRBJ2-3; 12 bases line up with TRBD2. The CDR3 extends over 19 amino acids. J gave up 4 bases and V 1 base, and 15 bases lay outside the gene matches. Germline CDR1 and CDR2: GTSNPN and SVGIG (reference sequence). The CDR3 DNA follows: TGTGCCTGGAGTGGAGGACCGCTAGCGGGAGGGCCGGTCGCAGATACGCAGTATTTT. This translates into CAWSGGPLAGGPVADTQYF.

The chain has TRBV20-1 and TRBJ2-7; maybe TRBD2 (5 bases). The CDR3 runs to 10 residues. The germline V gene has CDR1 DFQATT and CDR2 SNEGSKA (reference sequence). Deletions cut 4 bases from V and 7 bases from J, with 8 bases between. CDR3 nucleotide sequence: TGCAGTGCTATCGGGATTGAGCAGTACGTC. This encodes CSAIGIEQYV.

This clone occurred a few times. The chain links TRBV30 to TRBJ2-5, with TRBD1 as a possible D gene (6 bases). The germline V gene encodes CDR1 GTSNPN and CDR2 SVGIG (reference sequence). The CDR3 contains 12 residues. With 3 bases removed from V and 5 bases from J, the gap between germline ends came to 10 bases. CDR3 protein: CAWSPQGETQYF. The CDR3 bases are TGTGCCTGGAGCCCCCAGGGGGAGACCCAGTACTTC.

This clone was detected a few times. CDR3 DNA sequence: TGTGCCAGCAGCTCAGGGCATAGCCCCCTCACTGAAGCTTTCTTT. It encodes CASSSGHSPLTEAFF. The gene calls are TRBV7-3 and TRBJ1-1, with D possibly being TRBD1 (5 bases). Trimming pared 4 bases from V and 4 bases from J, leaving 16 bases between. Germline V lookup: CDR1 SGHTA, CDR2 FQGTGA. This CDR3 has 15 residues.

Written as DNA, the CDR3 is TGTGCCTGGAGTGCTCCTCTTGGCGGGATGGGCACAGATACGCAGTATTTT. It specifies CAWSAPLGGMGTDTQYF. This chain links TRBV30 with TRBJ2-3, with D possibly being TRBD2 (6 bases). Per the germline V gene, CDR1 is GTSNPN and CDR2 is SVGIG (reference sequence). V lost 1 base and J lost 1, with 18 bases in between. The CDR3 sequence is 17 residues long.

The chain couples TRBV5-1 to TRBJ2-5; no reliable D call. V was cut by 2 bases and J by 5 bases, with 16 bases left in between. This CDR3 is 15 amino acids long. Germline V gene lookup returns CDR1 SGHRS and CDR2 YFSETQ. CDR3 coding DNA: TGCGCCAGCAGCTTTAATGTGGGCTCCGTGGAGACCCAGTACTTC. Encoded protein: CASSFNVGSVETQYF.

This clone showed up just a few times. The chain recombines TRBV7-6 with TRBJ1-2; D is ambiguous. The V end was cut by 4 bases, the J end by 7 bases, with 16 bases between. This CDR3 spans 14 amino acids. Germline CDR1 SGHVS, CDR2 FNYEAQ. The CDR3: CASSSTQLGFGYTF. The CDR3 region has the DNA TGTGCCAGCAGCTCCACCCAATTGGGTTTTGGCTACACCTTC.

Written as DNA, the CDR3 is TGTGCCAGCAGCCCGACCGGGAGGGGTGCTGAAGCTTTCTTT. Encoded protein: CASSPTGRGAEAFF. This chain connects TRBV5-4 to TRBJ1-1, with D perhaps TRBD1 (5 bases). Per germline, CDR1 SGHNT and CDR2 YYREEE (reference sequence). The CDR3 sequence is 14 residues long. The V end was cut by 4 bases, the J end by 6 bases, with 16 bases between.

This clone was counted a few times. This chain joins TRBV2 and TRBJ2-5; 7 nucleotides agree with TRBD2. Germline CDR1 reads SNHLY; CDR2 reads FYNNEI. The CDR3 is made up of 14 amino acids. Losses at the gene ends were 8 bases for V and 3 bases for J; bases not matched to a gene: 9. CDR3 amino acids: CASFSLRGEETQYF. CDR3 DNA: TGTGCCAGCTTTTCATTACGGGGGGAAGAGACCCAGTACTTC.

This chain uses TRBV5-5 with TRBJ2-7; 10 nucleotides line up with TRBD1. Germline values: CDR1 SGHKS, CDR2 YYEKEE (reference sequence). J lost 7 bases, V lost 4 bases, and 8 bases had no gene match. The CDR3 runs to 14 residues. The CDR3 reads CASSPGTGEWEQYV. For the CDR3, the DNA is TGTGCCAGCAGCCCAGGGACAGGGGAATGGGAGCAGTACGTC.

The chain joins TRBV10-3 to TRBJ2-5; D tentatively fits TRBD1 or TRBD2 (5 bases each). Per the germline V gene, CDR1 is ENHRY and CDR2 is SYGVKD. The germline V and J ends were trimmed by 3 bases and 4 bases, with 12 bases remaining between them. The CDR3 spans 14 residues. CDR3 loop: CAISDKFGGETQYF. The CDR3 DNA reads TGTGCCATCAGTGATAAGTTTGGGGGAGAGACCCAGTACTTC.

The V call is TRBV7-6, the J call TRBJ2-1; D might be TRBD1 or TRBD2, each matching 5 bases. The CDR3 consists of 15 residues. V lost 3 bases, J lost 2 bases, and 11 bases lay in between. The germline V gene encodes CDR1 SGHVS and CDR2 FNYEAQ. CDR3 nucleotide sequence: TGTGCCAGCAGCTTGGCAGGGAGCCCCTACAATGAGCAGTTCTTC. Residues: CASSLAGSPYNEQFF.

This clone showed up just a few times. This rearrangement joins TRBV7-2 to TRBJ2-7; 7 positions match TRBD1. J lost 2 bases, V lost 0 bases, and 1 base had no gene match. CDR1 is SGHTA and CDR2 is FQGNSA in the germline V gene. CDR3 length: 14 amino acids. The CDR3 is CASSLADRTYEQYV. The CDR3 nucleotides are TGTGCCAGCAGCTTAGCGGACAGGACCTACGAGCAGTACGTC.

About this clone: Other DNA sequences within the sample encode an identical CDR3. The gene calls are TRBV29-1 and TRBJ1-1; 8 bases match TRBD1. Germline values: CDR1 SQVTM, CDR2 ANQGSEA. Trimming took 4 bases from V and 4 from J; bases not matched to a gene: 5. This CDR3 has 13 amino acids. This chain's CDR3 is CSVADRGGTEAFF. CDR3 nucleotide sequence: TGCAGCGTTGCTGACAGGGGAGGCACTGAAGCTTTCTTT.

With respect to this clone: Other DNA sequences within the sample encode an identical CDR3. The chain combines TRBV9 with TRBJ1-2, with a tentative D call TRBD1 (6 bases). This CDR3 contains 13 residues. V lost 3 bases to trimming and J lost 2 bases, with 8 bases between them. The germline V gene encodes CDR1 SGDLS and CDR2 YYNGEE. The CDR3 spells CASSATGNYGYTF. The DNA of the CDR3 is TGTGCCAGCAGCGCGACAGGAAACTATGGCTACACCTTC.

The genes are TRBV23-1 and TRBJ2-7; D is unclear. TRBV23-1 is an open reading frame, and its role is uncertain. The CDR3 length is 16 residues. Trimming stripped 0 bases from V and 2 bases from J, with 14 bases between. The CDR3 sequence is CASSQSSPSRTYEQYV. CDR3 bases: TGCGCCAGCAGTCAATCGTCCCCTTCTCGCACCTACGAGCAGTACGTC.

The chain is built from TRBV4-1 and TRBJ2-4, with D maybe TRBD1 (6 bases). The length of the CDR3 is 14 residues. Germline V CDR1 and CDR2: MGHRA, YSYEKL. The CDR3 region has the DNA TGCGGATATACAGGGATAAGGGCCAAAAACATTCAGTACTTC. It yields the protein CGYTGIRAKNIQYF.

The chain carries TRBV9 and TRBJ2-5; the D gene is possibly TRBD2 (7 bases). Trimming took 4 bases from V and 5 from J, leaving 18 bases between them. Germline V lookup: CDR1 SGDLS, CDR2 YYNGEE. The CDR3 is made up of 15 amino acids. In DNA, the CDR3 is TGTGCCAGCAGCCCTTCATCGGGGGGCCCGGAGACCCAGTACTTC. Translation gives CASSPSSGGPETQYF. The full variable domain, in which reference TRBV9 and TRBJ2-5 provide the parts outside the CDR3, is DSGVTQTPKHLITATGQRVTLRCSPRSGDLSVYWYQQSLDQGLQFLIQYYNGEERAKGNILERFSAQQFPDLHSELNLSSLELGDSALYFCASSPSSGGPETQYFGPGTRLLVL.

A few counts support this clone. The sample carries other DNA sequences with the same CDR3. This sequence joins TRBV20-1 and TRBJ2-7, with D hard to call. Trimming left V 1 base short and J 2 bases short, with 3 bases between. CDR1 is DFQATT and CDR2 is SNEGSKA in the germline V gene (reference sequence). CDR3 length equals 11 residues. CDR3 sequence (DNA): TGCAGTGCTAGAGTCACCTACGAGCAGTACTTC. Its translation: CSARVTYEQYF.

A few counts support this clone. This specimen includes other DNA sequences encoding the same CDR3. The chain combines TRBV9 with TRBJ1-5, with D uncertain. V lost 0 bases to trimming and J lost 0 bases, with 7 bases between them. Germline V CDR1 and CDR2: SGDLS, YYNGEE. The CDR3 spans 15 residues. DNA for the CDR3: TGTGCCAGCAGCGTAGGCGGGTATAGCAATCAGCCCCAGCATTTT. It specifies CASSVGGYSNQPQHF.

This chain connects TRBV4-1 to TRBJ1-2, with D possibly matching TRBD1 (5 bases). V lost 0 bases and J 1 base, leaving 9 bases between the germline ends. Germline V CDR1 and CDR2: MGHRA, YSYEKL. This CDR3 has 15 residues. The CDR3 protein is CASSQEGRGNYGYTF. The CDR3 DNA is TGCGCCAGCAGCCAAGAGGGGAGGGGTAACTATGGCTACACCTTC.